These T cell receptor beta chains were read from a single sample in a study of Ad26.COV2.S vaccination and SARS-CoV-2 variants. TCRdb keeps only in-frame clones here, not all; method: immunoSEQ multiplex PCR. Here the sample spans roughly 380,000 clones, more than 75% being singletons. Sequenced material: peripheral blood, taken in a trial of Ad26.COV2.S vaccine versus placebo. The receptors stem from a person aged 18-60 years who received the Ad26.COV2.S COVID-19 vaccine or a placebo. Both conserved end residues are trimmed from each CDR3. The D gene is left open where the match is weak.

j_gene | v_gene | d_gene | CDR3aa
TRBJ2-2 | TRBV7-9 | - | ASSLMDGTGELF
TRBJ1-2 | TRBV7-2 | TRBD1 | ASSLDRGGYGYT
TRBJ2-1 | TRBV4-2 | TRBD2 | ASSQEPGLAGTNSYNEQF
TRBJ2-6 | TRBV7-8 | TRBD1 | ASSLVRGPANVLT
TRBJ2-1 | TRBV19 | - | ASSIKGPYNEQF
TRBJ1-2 | TRBV18 | - | ASSPQSRHYGYT
TRBJ1-6 | TRBV5-6 | - | ASSWVGNSPLH
TRBJ1-1 | TRBV5-1 | TRBD1 | ASSLTGDTEAF
TRBJ2-7 | TRBV9 | TRBD2 | ASSVGPGLVGYEQY
TRBJ2-3 | TRBV11-1 | TRBD2 | ASSWTSGGADTQY
TRBJ2-3 | TRBV6-2/TRBV6-3 | - | ASSRKGTAAFSTDTQY
TRBJ2-7 | TRBV30 | - | AWSENRDTYEQY
TRBJ2-7 | TRBV5-5 | TRBD1 | ASSTGTGGANEQY
TRBJ2-4 | TRBV7-2 | - | ASSLPNKNIQY
TRBJ1-2 | TRBV27 | - | ASALRGNYGYT
TRBJ1-4 | TRBV7-2 | - | ASSPPSEKLF
TRBJ1-3 | TRBV28 | TRBD1 | ASSYPGQGATSIY
TRBJ2-2 | TRBV4-1 | TRBD2 | ASSQTSGGAYTGELF
TRBJ2-7 | TRBV6-5 | - | ASILSGGAYEQY
TRBJ2-7 | TRBV2 | - | ASSVKGGEQY
TRBJ2-7 | TRBV4-3 | - | ASSQGRDVTYEQY
TRBJ2-3 | TRBV28 | - | ASSRGSTDTQY
TRBJ2-3 | TRBV4-1 | - | ASSSTVKGMADTQY
TRBJ1-2 | TRBV9 | - | ASSVTGLVGYT
TRBJ2-7 | TRBV11-2 | TRBD1 | ASTDRTGVSYEQY
TRBJ2-5 | TRBV11-2 | TRBD2 | ASSLSPGGPQTQY
TRBJ1-1 | TRBV5-5 | TRBD1 | ASSPWGPTGIENTEAF
TRBJ1-1 | TRBV6-5 | - | ASTRGADTEAF
TRBJ2-1 | TRBV13 | - | ASSSSEYNEQF
TRBJ2-7 | TRBV13 | - | ASSLVSLRYRGRTYEQY
TRBJ2-7 | TRBV4-1 | - | ASSQTASYEQY
TRBJ2-7 | TRBV7-9 | - | ASSYRTPVGKGEQY
TRBJ1-5 | TRBV2 | TRBD1 | ASSDPRTGSGNQPQH
TRBJ1-1 | TRBV29-1 | TRBD1 | SVRGPMNTEAF
TRBJ1-3 | TRBV5-6 | - | ASSLGLNTIY
TRBJ2-6 | TRBV15 | TRBD1 | ATSREGQVMTGANVLT
TRBJ2-5 | TRBV28 | - | ASSLPDREETQY
TRBJ1-5 | TRBV7-2 | TRBD1 | ASSLDLLRLGGQPQH
TRBJ1-4 | TRBV7-9 | - | ASSPAGANEKLF
TRBJ2-6 | TRBV2 | - | ASLESGANVLT
TRBJ2-7 | TRBV29-1 | - | SVANEGEQY
TRBJ1-6 | TRBV5-5 | TRBD1 | ASSPDRGSYNSPLH
TRBJ1-1 | TRBV6-1 | TRBD1 | ASSEYRGATEAF
TRBJ2-5 | TRBV7-8 | - | ASSHTQQTQY
TRBJ1-4 | TRBV7-9 | - | ASQRGQIGKLF
TRBJ2-5 | TRBV27 | TRBD2 | ASSLAGTQETQY
TRBJ1-2 | TRBV14 | - | ASSQGPGPIWGYT
TRBJ1-2 | TRBV19 | TRBD1 | ASTTGGFGYT
TRBJ1-1 | TRBV4-1 | - | ASSQMAEGNTEAF
TRBJ2-3 | TRBV12-3/TRBV12-4 | - | ASNLDMAETQY
TRBJ2-5 | TRBV7-8 | - | ASSLRFQTQY
TRBJ2-7 | TRBV25-1 | TRBD1 | ASSGGTEYYEQY
TRBJ1-1 | TRBV24-1 | TRBD1 | ATRETGSHTEAF